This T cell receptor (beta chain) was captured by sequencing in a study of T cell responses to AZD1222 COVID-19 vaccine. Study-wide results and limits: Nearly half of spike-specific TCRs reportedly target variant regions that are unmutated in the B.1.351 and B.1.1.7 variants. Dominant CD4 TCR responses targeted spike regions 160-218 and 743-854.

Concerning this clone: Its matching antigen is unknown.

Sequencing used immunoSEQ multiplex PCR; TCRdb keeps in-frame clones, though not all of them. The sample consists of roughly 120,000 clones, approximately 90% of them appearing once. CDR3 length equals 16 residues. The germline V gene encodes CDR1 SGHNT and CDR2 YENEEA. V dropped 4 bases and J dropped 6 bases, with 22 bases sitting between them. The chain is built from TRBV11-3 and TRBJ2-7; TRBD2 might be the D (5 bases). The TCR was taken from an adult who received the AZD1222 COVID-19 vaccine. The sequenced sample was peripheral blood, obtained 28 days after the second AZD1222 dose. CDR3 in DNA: TGTGCCAGCAGCTCAGGCGGGCCCGAAAGCTCTGGCGAGCAGTACTTC. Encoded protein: CASSSGGPESSGEQYF.